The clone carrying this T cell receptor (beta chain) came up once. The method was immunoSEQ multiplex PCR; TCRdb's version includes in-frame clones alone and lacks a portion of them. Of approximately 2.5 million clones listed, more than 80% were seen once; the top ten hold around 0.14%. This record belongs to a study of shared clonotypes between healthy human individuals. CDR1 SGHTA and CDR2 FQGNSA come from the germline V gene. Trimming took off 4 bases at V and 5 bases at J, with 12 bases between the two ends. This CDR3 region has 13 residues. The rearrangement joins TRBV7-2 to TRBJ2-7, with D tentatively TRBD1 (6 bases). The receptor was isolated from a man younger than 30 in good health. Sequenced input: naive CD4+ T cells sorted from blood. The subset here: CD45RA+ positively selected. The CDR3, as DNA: TGTGCCAGCAGCTCCCAACAGGGAAACGAGCAGTACTTC. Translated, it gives CASSSQQGNEQYF.